Each of the 15 T cell receptor beta chains below was sequenced from the same sample in a study of control samples from healthy donors and cancer patients. Repertoires were generated with immunoSEQ multiplex PCR, while TCRdb's copy carries only in-frame clones and drops some. The data contain 40,000 to 45,000 clones, 70% of them singletons. Specimen: formalin-fixed, paraffin-embedded tissue. These receptors were collected from a male donor with melanoma.

This chain's CDR3 is CASQGGYEQYF. CDR3 DNA sequence: TGCGCCAGCCAAGGAGGGTACGAGCAGTACTTC. The V gene is TRBV10-2, the J gene TRBJ2-7, with D possibly TRBD2 on 6 matching bases. V lost 8 bases and J lost 4, with 9 bases in between. Per germline, CDR1 WSHSY and CDR2 SAAADI. There are 11 residues in the CDR3.

The CDR3 nucleotides read TGTGCCAGCAGCCAAGGGTTGGGGGAGCAGTACTTC. It yields the protein CASSQGLGEQYF. The chain uses TRBV3-1 (or the pseudogene TRBV3-2) and TRBJ2-7; D call uncertain. V was trimmed by 1 base and J by 7 bases, leaving 8 bases between them. There are 12 residues in the CDR3. Germline CDR1 is LGHDT and CDR2 is YNNKEL (reference sequence).

This sequence joins TRBV5-1 and TRBJ1-1; D is perhaps TRBD1 (5 bases). Per the germline V gene, CDR1 is SGHRS and CDR2 is YFSETQ. The CDR3 is made up of 15 amino acids. V was cut by 2 bases and J by 0 bases, with 11 bases left in between. The DNA of the CDR3 is TGCGCCAGCAGCTTAGTGGTAGGGGTGAACACTGAAGCTTTCTTT. Translating it yields CASSLVVGVNTEAFF.

This clone was found once. A much more abundant neighbour one base away suggests this may be a read error. V gene TRBV7-9 combines with J gene TRBJ2-6; D uncertain. CDR1 is SEHNR and CDR2 is FQNEAQ in the germline V gene (reference sequence). Trimming left V 5 bases short and J 18 bases short, with 17 bases between. This CDR3 region has 12 residues. The CDR3 nucleotides are TGTGCCAGCAGCCCCGACGGATGGCTAAGGACTTTC. Translating gives CASSPDGWLRTF.

The chain uses TRBV5-4 and TRBJ1-1; 9 nucleotides match TRBD1. CDR1 and CDR2 from the germline V gene are SGHNT and YYREEE (reference sequence). The length of the CDR3 is 16 residues. Unmatched junction bases numbered 12, after V lost 4 bases and J lost 5 bases. The CDR3 loop is CASSARSQGAVTEAFF. The CDR3 DNA reads as TGTGCCAGCAGCGCACGGTCACAGGGGGCTGTGACTGAAGCTTTCTTT. Full variable domain (outside the CDR3, taken from reference TRBV5-4 and TRBJ1-1): ETGVTQSPTHLIKTRGQQVTLRCSSQSGHNTVSWYQQALGQGPQFIFQYYREEENGRGNFPPRFSGLQFPNYSSELNVNALELDDSALYLCASSARSQGAVTEAFFGQGTRLTVV.

This rearrangement joins TRBV19 to TRBJ1-5, with 8 bases matching TRBD1. The CDR3 length is 13 residues. The J segment lost 5 bases and the V segment lost 5 bases, leaving 2 bases of the junction unmatched. Germline CDR1 LNHDA, CDR2 SQIVND (reference sequence). Here the CDR3 reads CASSGTGYQPQHF. The CDR3 nucleotides read TGTGCCAGTAGTGGGACAGGATATCAGCCCCAGCATTTT. The full variable domain, in which reference TRBV19 and TRBJ1-5 provide the parts outside the CDR3, is DGGITQSPKYLFRKEGQNVTLSCEQNLNHDAMYWYRQDPGQGLRLIYYSQIVNDFQKGDIAEGYSVSREKKESFPLTVTSAQKNPTAFYLCASSGTGYQPQHFGDGTRLSIL.

The chain has TRBV5-4 and TRBJ2-3; 13 bases align to TRBD2. Germline V gene lookup returns CDR1 SGHNT and CDR2 YYREEE (reference sequence). This CDR3 has 18 amino acids. Trimming cost V 3 bases and J 1 base; bases outside gene matches: 8. CDR3 bases: TGTGCCAGCAGCTCCGGGACTAGCGGGACCTCGGGCACAGATACGCAGTATTTT. This encodes CASSSGTSGTSGTDTQYF.

This chain connects TRBV7-2 to TRBJ2-7; D uncertain. The V end was cut by 3 bases, the J end by 1 base, with 13 bases between. Per germline, CDR1 SGHTA and CDR2 FQGNSA. The CDR3 length is 15 residues. The CDR3 bases are TGTGCCAGCAGCTTCACGGCGATATCTTCCTACGAGCAGTACTTC. Translated: CASSFTAISSYEQYF.

This chain uses TRBV15 with TRBJ1-5; no definite D call. The V gene lost 8 bases and the J gene lost 4 bases, with 18 bases spanning the gap. Germline CDR1 reads LNHNV; CDR2 reads YYDKDF (reference sequence). This CDR3 has 15 amino acids. The CDR3 DNA follows: TGTGCCACCGCTCCCCGTGGGGTACAAAATCAGCCCCAGCATTTT. Translating it yields CATAPRGVQNQPQHF.

This clone was seen a single time. The chain carries TRBV18 and TRBJ1-1, with TRBD1 matching over 9 bases. The CDR3 runs 16 residues. After removal of 2 bases from V and 0 bases from J, the junction contained 4 bases not matched to a gene. Germline V gene lookup returns CDR1 KGHSH and CDR2 LQKENI. CDR3 sequence (DNA): TGTGCCAGCTCACCAATGGACAGGGGAATGAACACTGAAGCTTTCTTT. It specifies CASSPMDRGMNTEAFF.

The chain recombines TRBV6-5 with TRBJ2-1; no clear D. V dropped 4 bases and J dropped 7 bases, with 11 bases sitting between them. CDR3 length equals 13 residues. Germline V CDR1 and CDR2: MNHEY, SVGAGI. CDR3 DNA: TGTGCCAGCAGTTCCCCCCTCCCGAATGAGCAGTTCTTC. Its protein product is CASSSPLPNEQFF.

Relative to its sample, this clone is medium-sized. The chain employs TRBV29-1 and TRBJ2-5; D gene unclear. The CDR3 sequence is 13 residues long. Germline V gene sequence: CDR1 SQVTM, CDR2 ANQGSEA. The V gene lost 3 bases and the J gene lost 2 bases, with 10 bases spanning the gap. CDR3 sequence: CSVDVLGQETQYF. In DNA, the CDR3 is TGCAGCGTTGATGTCTTGGGGCAAGAGACCCAGTACTTC.

The sample holds a few counts of this clone. This chain uses TRBV24-1 with TRBJ2-3; D gene uncertain. The germline CDR1 and CDR2 sequences are KGHDR and SFDVKD. CDR3 length: 12 amino acids. Trimming stripped 4 bases from V and 3 bases from J, with 4 bases between. The CDR3 region is CATSEGTDTQYF. DNA of the CDR3: TGTGCCACCAGTGAAGGAACAGATACGCAGTATTTT.

The rearrangement joins TRBV25-1 to TRBJ2-5; the match to TRBD1 covers 7 bases. After removal of 1 base from V and 4 bases from J, the junction contained 15 bases not matched to a gene. Germline-derived CDR1 and CDR2 are MGHDK and SYGVNS. CDR3 length equals 18 residues. The DNA for the CDR3 is TGTGCCAGCAGTGAATGGGTCACAGGGGTAAGGGTGGCAGAGACCCAGTACTTC. Its translation: CASSEWVTGVRVAETQYF.

This sequence joins TRBV7-8 and TRBJ2-7; TRBD2 aligns across 11 bases. Per germline, CDR1 SGHVS and CDR2 FQNEAQ. Trimming cost V 5 bases and J 3 bases; bases outside gene matches: 6. The CDR3 runs to 15 residues. In DNA form, the CDR3 reads TGTGCCAGCAGCCGGCTAGCGGGAGGAGGCTACGAGCAGTACTTC. Protein sequence: CASSRLAGGGYEQYF.